This TCR beta chain is drawn from a study of shared clonotypes between healthy human individuals. Broader study findings: Memory subsets had estimated richness that was generally smaller than that of naive subsets. When compared with the clonotypes that were shared by all four sorted-subset donors, the non-shared clonotypes turned out to have lower generation probabilities.

The authors divided CD4+ cells into CD45RA+ naive and CD45RA-negative memory subsets. Source study methods: Without quality scores, immunoSEQ junctional reads could not be filtered like full-length reads. The protocol was immunoSEQ multiplex PCR, while the TCRdb copy is restricted to in-frame clones and leaves out a portion. For V, J and clone size, that table is used; D and trimming come from the DNA. The repertoire has about 1 million clones, about 75% of them found once; the top ten carry approximately 1.5%. This CDR3 has 21 residues. Trimming removed 1 base from V and 4 bases from J; junction bases left unmatched: 19. Germline CDR1 LGHNT, CDR2 FRNRAP. Remarks on this clone: Antigen specificity is unknown.

This TCR was sampled from a man between 18 and 29 years old in good health. The sample consisted of memory CD4+ T cells sorted from blood. The subset was: CD45RA-negative fraction. The V call is TRBV12-5, the J call TRBJ2-6; the match to TRBD1 covers 7 bases. The CDR3: CASGLDFNRGLVSWGANVLTF. CDR3 coding DNA: TGTGCTAGTGGTTTGGACTTTAACAGGGGATTAGTTTCGTGGGGGGCCAACGTCCTGACTTTC.